Below are 31 T cell receptor beta chains sequenced from a single sample in a study of blood T cell repertoires in COVID-19. The method was immunoSEQ multiplex PCR; TCRdb's version includes in-frame clones alone and lacks a portion of them. The table includes more than 85,000 clones, less than 85% detected once. Sequencing was done on a sample of peripheral blood. These TCRs come from a human donor in a cohort sampled during active COVID-19.

The chain employs TRBV2 and TRBJ2-2, with a weak D call TRBD2 (6 bases). With 5 bases removed from V and 1 base from J, the gap between germline ends came to 11 bases. Germline CDR1 and CDR2: SNHLY and FYNNEI. The CDR3 has 15 residues. Here the CDR3 DNA reads TGTGCCAGCAGTAAAGGACTACTGAACACCGGGGAGCTGTTTTTT. It translates to CASSKGLLNTGELFF.

The V gene is TRBV10-1, the J gene TRBJ2-3, with D perhaps matching TRBD2 (5 bases). The V gene's germline CDR1 is WNHNN and CDR2 SYGVQD (reference sequence). Trimming removed 0 bases from V and 0 bases from J, with 7 bases in between. The CDR3 is 15 amino acids. Written as DNA, the CDR3 is TGCGCCAGCAGTGAGTCGCAGCGGAGCACAGATACGCAGTATTTT. Protein sequence: CASSESQRSTDTQYF.

The genes are TRBV15 and TRBJ1-6; no firm D call. The CDR3 length is 14 residues. Germline V gene data show CDR1 as LNHNV and CDR2 as YYDKDF (reference sequence). Trimming took off 0 bases at V and 6 bases at J, with 6 bases between the two ends. CDR3 protein: CATSRDDFNSPLHF. CDR3 nucleotides: TGTGCCACCAGCAGAGATGACTTTAATTCACCCCTCCACTTT.

V and J are TRBV5-1 and TRBJ2-3; 8 bases are a match to TRBD2. CDR1 SGHRS and CDR2 YFSETQ come from the germline V gene. V was pared by 4 bases and J by 5 bases, with 9 bases of the junction left unmatched. This CDR3 is built from 15 residues. Written as DNA, the CDR3 is TGCGCCAGCAGCCCACGACTAGCGCGGAAAGATACGCAGTATTTT. Encoded protein: CASSPRLARKDTQYF.

This chain links TRBV5-1 with TRBJ1-2, with 8 bases aligning to TRBD1. This CDR3 is 15 amino acids long. V trimming: 1 base; J trimming: 8 bases; junction bases outside the gene matches: 10. Germline assignment: CDR1 SGHRS and CDR2 YFSETQ. The CDR3 loop is CASSLSDDRGGGYTF. The DNA of the CDR3 is TGCGCCAGCAGCTTGTCTGACGACAGGGGCGGCGGCTACACCTTC.

The chain uses TRBV29-1 and TRBJ2-3; 13 nucleotides line up with TRBD2. This CDR3 region has 15 residues. Germline V CDR1 and CDR2: SQVTM, ANQGSEA. Trimming at V came to 6 bases and at J to 4 bases, leaving 7 bases not matched to a gene. In DNA form, the CDR3 reads TGCAGCGTAAGAGTAGGACTAGCGGGGGCAGATACGCAGTATTTT. It specifies CSVRVGLAGADTQYF.

The V and J genes are TRBV5-1 and TRBJ2-1; possible D gene TRBD2, 6 bases. V shed 4 bases and J shed 6 bases, with 14 bases lying between them. Germline V gene lookup returns CDR1 SGHRS and CDR2 YFSETQ. This CDR3 is 14 amino acids long. In DNA, the CDR3 is TGCGCCAGCAGCATGGGGGGAGACCCCAATGAGCAGTTCTTC. This encodes CASSMGGDPNEQFF.

The gene calls are TRBV29-1 and TRBJ2-1; D is perhaps TRBD2 (5 bases). Trimming shortened V by 0 bases and J by 2 bases, and 11 bases separated the two germline ends. The CDR3 loop spans 15 amino acids. CDR1 is SQVTM and CDR2 is ANQGSEA in the germline V gene. This CDR3 reads CSVEDARDTYNEQFF. CDR3 coding DNA: TGCAGCGTTGAAGATGCACGGGATACCTACAATGAGCAGTTCTTC.

The chain couples TRBV28 to TRBJ1-6; 8 bases match TRBD1. The CDR3 contains 14 residues. CDR1 is MDHEN, CDR2 SYDVKM, per germline. Losses at the gene ends were 10 bases for V and 0 bases for J; bases not matched to a gene: 2. The CDR3 loop is CANRGSSYNSPLHF. DNA for the CDR3: TGTGCCAACAGGGGGAGCTCCTATAATTCACCCCTCCACTTT.

The chain carries TRBV11-2 and TRBJ2-7; 11 nucleotides match TRBD1. CDR3 length: 15 amino acids. Germline-derived CDR1 and CDR2 are SGHAT and FQNNGV. V lost 5 bases to trimming and J lost 2 bases; unmatched junction nucleotides: 5. In DNA form, the CDR3 reads TGTGCCAGCAGCCCCGGGACAGGGGGTACCTACGAGCAGTACTTC. Its translation: CASSPGTGGTYEQYF. Full variable domain (remainder filled in from reference TRBV11-2 and TRBJ2-7): EAGVAQSPRYKIIEKRQSVAFWCNPISGHATLYWYQQILGQGPKLLIQFQNNGVVDDSQLPKDRFSAERLKGVDSTLKIQPAKLEDSAVYLCASSPGTGGTYEQYFGPGTRLTVT.

This chain's CDR3 is CASSFGQGRDSYNSPLHF. CDR3 coding DNA: TGTGCCAGCAGCTTTGGACAGGGCAGGGACTCCTATAATTCACCCCTCCACTTT. This rearrangement joins TRBV5-6 to TRBJ1-6, with 8 bases matching TRBD1. With 2 bases clipped from V and 0 bases from J, the junction kept 7 bases outside the gene matches. CDR1 and CDR2 from the germline V gene are SGHDT and YYEEEE. This CDR3 is 18 amino acids long.

The chain combines TRBV10-1 with TRBJ2-3; 10 nucleotides line up with TRBD2. The CDR3 is 16 amino acids. Germline values: CDR1 WNHNN, CDR2 SYGVQD (reference sequence). The V gene end was trimmed by 5 bases and the J gene end by 4 bases; junction bases not matched to a gene: 9. The CDR3 DNA reads as TGCGCCAGCAGTTCACTGAGCGGGAGGGCCGCAGATACGCAGTATTTT. Its protein is CASSSLSGRAADTQYF.

In nucleotides, the CDR3 is TGTGCCAGTAGTATAGATCGCGGACAGGGACGCGTGTGGACAGATGGCTACACCTTC. The encoded protein is CASSIDRGQGRVWTDGYTF. This chain connects TRBV19 to TRBJ1-2; 8 bases map to TRBD1. The germline V gene encodes CDR1 LNHDA and CDR2 SQIVND (reference sequence). The V segment lost 0 bases and the J segment 6 bases; nucleotides outside the gene matches: 18. This CDR3 comprises 19 residues. The full variable domain, with the rest looked up from reference TRBV19 and TRBJ1-2, is DGGITQSPKYLFRKEGQNVTLSCEQNLNHDAMYWYRQDPGQGLRLIYYSQIVNDFQKGDIAEGYSVSREKKESFPLTVTSAQKNPTAFYLCASSIDRGQGRVWTDGYTFGSGTRLTVV.

The V gene is TRBV6-5, the J gene TRBJ1-4; perhaps TRBD1 as D (5 bases). Between the trimmed V and J ends, which lost 2 bases and 5 bases, there was a span of 9 bases. The CDR3 covers 14 residues. Germline V gene sequence: CDR1 MNHEY, CDR2 SVGAGI. The CDR3 loop reads CASSYPEGNEKLFF. The CDR3 DNA reads TGTGCCAGCAGTTACCCGGAGGGGAATGAAAAACTGTTTTTT.

This clone came up once. This chain connects TRBV12-3 or TRBV12-4 to TRBJ1-2; 9 bases are shared with TRBD1. J was trimmed by 13 bases and V by 5 bases; bases with no gene match: 8. There are 12 residues in the CDR3. DNA of the CDR3: TGTGCCAGCAGTGGGACAGGGTGGGTAATCACCTTC. It encodes CASSGTGWVITF.

The chain couples TRBV19 to TRBJ1-2, with 9 bases that match TRBD1. CDR1 and CDR2 (germline): LNHDA, SQIVND (reference sequence). The CDR3 has 13 amino acids. V lost 4 bases, J lost 3 bases, and 0 bases stayed unmatched. CDR3 coding DNA: TGTGCCAGTAGTAGGGACAGGGACTATGGCTACACCTTC. Amino acids: CASSRDRDYGYTF. Drawing the rest from reference TRBV19 and TRBJ1-2, the complete variable domain is DGGITQSPKYLFRKEGQNVTLSCEQNLNHDAMYWYRQDPGQGLRLIYYSQIVNDFQKGDIAEGYSVSREKKESFPLTVTSAQKNPTAFYLCASSRDRDYGYTFGSGTRLTVV.

With respect to this clone: Additional DNA sequences in this sample encode the identical CDR3. This sequence joins TRBV18 and TRBJ1-4; 8 nucleotides match TRBD1. The J segment lost 8 bases and the V segment lost 3 bases, leaving 5 bases of the junction unmatched. CDR1 is KGHSH and CDR2 is LQKENI in the germline V gene. This CDR3 has 14 residues. CDR3 coding DNA: TGTGCCAGCTCACCCCAGGGGGCGAACGAAAAACTGTTTTTT. This gives the protein CASSPQGANEKLFF.

This chain links TRBV5-1 with TRBJ1-1, with 11 bases lining up with TRBD1. Germline CDR1 reads SGHRS; CDR2 reads YFSETQ. The CDR3 has 16 residues. J was trimmed by 0 bases and V by 4 bases; bases with no gene match: 5. The CDR3 protein is CASSGTGGSVNTEAFF. The CDR3 DNA reads as TGCGCCAGCAGCGGGACAGGGGGATCGGTGAACACTGAAGCTTTCTTT.

The V and J genes are TRBV7-9 and TRBJ2-7, with 7 bases matching TRBD2. The CDR3 has 14 amino acids. Losses at the gene ends were 0 bases for V and 5 bases for J; bases not matched to a gene: 4. CDR1 is SEHNR and CDR2 is FQNEAQ in the germline V gene (reference sequence). CDR3 nucleotide sequence: TGTGCCAGCAGCTTAGCGGGAGGGTATGACGAGCAGTACTTC. It yields the protein CASSLAGGYDEQYF.

The rearrangement uses TRBV5-4 and TRBJ2-1; TRBD2 is a possible D gene (6 bases). Between the trimmed V and J ends, which lost 3 bases and 6 bases, there was a span of 13 bases. The V gene's germline CDR1 is SGHNT and CDR2 YYREEE (reference sequence). The CDR3 is 14 residues long. The CDR3: CASSSGGISNEQFF. The CDR3 DNA reads as TGTGCCAGCAGCTCAGGCGGGATTAGCAATGAGCAGTTCTTC.

The V and J genes are TRBV29-1 and TRBJ1-1, with TRBD1 matching over 10 bases. Germline V lookup: CDR1 SQVTM, CDR2 ANQGSEA. Unmatched junction bases numbered 10, after V lost 3 bases and J lost 6 bases. The CDR3 is made up of 15 amino acids. This CDR3 is CSVDSATGGPSEAFF. The DNA for the CDR3 is TGCAGCGTTGATAGCGCGACAGGGGGCCCATCTGAAGCTTTCTTT.

This clone showed up just a few times. The V gene is TRBV7-2, the J gene TRBJ2-3, with D possibly matching TRBD2 (6 bases). Germline V gene sequence: CDR1 SGHTA, CDR2 FQGNSA. Trimming cost V 2 bases and J 2 bases, with 17 bases left between them. The CDR3 covers 17 residues. This chain's CDR3 is CASSLRAGRGFTDTQYF. The CDR3 region has the DNA TGTGCCAGCAGCTTACGGGCCGGGCGGGGATTCACAGATACGCAGTATTTT.

CDR3 bases: TGCGCCAGCAGCCCCAGTCGGACTAGCGGAGTCTACGAGCAGTACTTC. Its translation is CASSPSRTSGVYEQYF. The chain links TRBV5-1 to TRBJ2-7, with TRBD2 matching 10 bases. Per the germline V gene, CDR1 is SGHRS and CDR2 is YFSETQ. After removal of 4 bases from V and 3 bases from J, the junction contained 10 bases not matched to a gene. The CDR3 is 16 residues long.

The chain links TRBV7-2 to TRBJ2-1, with 9 positions matching TRBD2. CDR1 and CDR2 from the germline V gene are SGHTA and FQGNSA. J was trimmed by 6 bases and V by 5 bases; bases with no gene match: 8. The CDR3 consists of 15 residues. In nucleotides, the CDR3 is TGTGCCAGCAGCCACCAGCGGGGGGACTTCAATGAGCAGTTCTTC. This sequence encodes CASSHQRGDFNEQFF.

The gene calls are TRBV6-5 and TRBJ2-3, with D possibly matching TRBD2 (5 bases). The germline V gene has CDR1 MNHEY and CDR2 SVGAGI. The CDR3 runs to 11 residues. Between the trimmed V and J ends, which lost 8 bases and 3 bases, there was a span of 6 bases. CDR3 loop: CASGRTDTQYF. CDR3 bases: TGTGCCAGCGGGAGAACAGATACGCAGTATTTT.

V usage is TRBV3-1 (or the pseudogene TRBV3-2) and J usage is TRBJ2-3; TRBD1 matches at 10 bases. In germline, CDR1 is LGHDT, CDR2 YNNKEL (reference sequence). V dropped 3 bases and J dropped 5; count of bases not matched to a gene: 8. There are 16 residues in the CDR3. As DNA, the CDR3 is TGTGCCAGCAGCCAGGGGACAGGGGCGAGATTAGATACGCAGTATTTT. Encoded protein: CASSQGTGARLDTQYF.

The rearrangement uses TRBV7-9 and TRBJ1-2; D possibly corresponds to TRBD1 (6 bases). Trimming stripped 3 bases from V and 5 bases from J, with 22 bases between. The CDR3 runs to 17 residues. Germline CDR1 SEHNR, CDR2 FQNEAQ (reference sequence). CDR3 region: CASSFRRTGRGVYGYTF. The CDR3 nucleotides are TGTGCCAGCAGCTTCCGACGAACAGGGAGGGGGGTTTATGGCTACACCTTC. Combining the CDR3 with reference TRBV7-9 and TRBJ1-2 gives the whole variable domain DTGVSQNPRHKITKRGQNVTFRCDPISEHNRLYWYRQTLGQGPEFLTYFQNEAQLEKSRLLSDRFSAERPKGSFSTLEIQRTEQGDSAMYLCASSFRRTGRGVYGYTFGSGTRLTVV.

This chain joins TRBV10-3 and TRBJ2-5; unclear D gene. CDR1 is ENHRY, CDR2 SYGVKD, per germline. V was cut by 0 bases and J by 1 base, with 6 bases left in between. This CDR3 contains 14 residues. The CDR3 DNA follows: TGTGCCATCAGTGAGTCGAACTCCCAAGAGACCCAGTACTTC. This gives the protein CAISESNSQETQYF.

The J gene is TRBJ1-2, the V gene TRBV3-1 (or the pseudogene TRBV3-2); a weak D match, TRBD1 (5 bases). Germline V gene data show CDR1 as LGHDT and CDR2 as YNNKEL (reference sequence). This CDR3 contains 14 residues. V lost 4 bases to trimming and J lost 5 bases, with 14 bases between them. As DNA, the CDR3 is TGTGCCAGCAGCCCCCGGGGGGGGGAGTATGGCTACACCTTC. Translation: CASSPRGGEYGYTF.

V and J are TRBV19 and TRBJ2-1; D is possibly TRBD2 (5 bases). This CDR3 has 15 amino acids. The ends were cut back, 5 bases at V and 6 bases at J, with 17 bases in the middle. Germline-derived CDR1 and CDR2 are LNHDA and SQIVND (reference sequence). The DNA of the CDR3 is TGTGCCAGTAGTCAAATCCCGCAGGAGGCCAATGAGCAGTTCTTC. This sequence encodes CASSQIPQEANEQFF.

In its sample, this clone was seen a few times. The chain is built from TRBV4-1 and TRBJ2-1, with a tentative D call TRBD1 (5 bases). CDR1 is MGHRA and CDR2 is YSYEKL in the germline V gene. V lost 1 base, J lost 4 bases, and 14 bases lay in between. The CDR3 runs 16 residues. The CDR3 bases are TGCGCCAGCAGCCAAGGATCGGCAGGGCTGTACAATGAGCAGTTCTTC. Translation: CASSQGSAGLYNEQFF.